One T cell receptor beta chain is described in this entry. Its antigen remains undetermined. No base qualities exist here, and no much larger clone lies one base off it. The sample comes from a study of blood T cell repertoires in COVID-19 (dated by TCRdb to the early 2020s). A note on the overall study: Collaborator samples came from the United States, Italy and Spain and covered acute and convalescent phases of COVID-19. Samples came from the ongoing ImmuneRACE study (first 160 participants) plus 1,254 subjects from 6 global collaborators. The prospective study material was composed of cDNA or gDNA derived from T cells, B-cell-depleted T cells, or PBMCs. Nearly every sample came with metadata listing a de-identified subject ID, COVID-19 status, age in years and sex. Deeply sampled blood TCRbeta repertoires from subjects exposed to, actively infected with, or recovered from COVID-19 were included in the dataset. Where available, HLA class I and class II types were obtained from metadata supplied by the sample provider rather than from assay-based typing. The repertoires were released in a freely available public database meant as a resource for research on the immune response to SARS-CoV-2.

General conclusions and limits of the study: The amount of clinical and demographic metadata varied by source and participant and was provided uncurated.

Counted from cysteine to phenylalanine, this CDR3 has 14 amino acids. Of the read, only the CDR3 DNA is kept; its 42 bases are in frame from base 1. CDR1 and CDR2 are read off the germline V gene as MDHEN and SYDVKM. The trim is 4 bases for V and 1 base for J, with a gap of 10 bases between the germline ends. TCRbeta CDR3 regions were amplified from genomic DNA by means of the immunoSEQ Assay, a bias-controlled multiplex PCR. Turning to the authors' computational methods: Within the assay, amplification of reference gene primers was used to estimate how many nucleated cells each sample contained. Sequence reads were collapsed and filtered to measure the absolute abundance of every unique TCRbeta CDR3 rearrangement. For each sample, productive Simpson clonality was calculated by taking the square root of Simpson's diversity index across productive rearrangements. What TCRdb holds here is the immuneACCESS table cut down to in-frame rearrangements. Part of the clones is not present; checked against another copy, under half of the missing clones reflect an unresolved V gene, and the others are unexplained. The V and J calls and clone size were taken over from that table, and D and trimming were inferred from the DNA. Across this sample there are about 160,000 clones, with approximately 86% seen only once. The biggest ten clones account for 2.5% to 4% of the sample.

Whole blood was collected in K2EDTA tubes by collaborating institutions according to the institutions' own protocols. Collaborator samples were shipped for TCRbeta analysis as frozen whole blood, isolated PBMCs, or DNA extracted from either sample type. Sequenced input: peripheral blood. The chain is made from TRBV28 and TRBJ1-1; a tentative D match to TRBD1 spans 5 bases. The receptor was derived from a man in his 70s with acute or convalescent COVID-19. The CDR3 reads CASSSTVPNTEAFF. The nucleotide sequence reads TGTGCCAGCAGTTCGACAGTCCCGAACACTGAAGCTTTCTTT.